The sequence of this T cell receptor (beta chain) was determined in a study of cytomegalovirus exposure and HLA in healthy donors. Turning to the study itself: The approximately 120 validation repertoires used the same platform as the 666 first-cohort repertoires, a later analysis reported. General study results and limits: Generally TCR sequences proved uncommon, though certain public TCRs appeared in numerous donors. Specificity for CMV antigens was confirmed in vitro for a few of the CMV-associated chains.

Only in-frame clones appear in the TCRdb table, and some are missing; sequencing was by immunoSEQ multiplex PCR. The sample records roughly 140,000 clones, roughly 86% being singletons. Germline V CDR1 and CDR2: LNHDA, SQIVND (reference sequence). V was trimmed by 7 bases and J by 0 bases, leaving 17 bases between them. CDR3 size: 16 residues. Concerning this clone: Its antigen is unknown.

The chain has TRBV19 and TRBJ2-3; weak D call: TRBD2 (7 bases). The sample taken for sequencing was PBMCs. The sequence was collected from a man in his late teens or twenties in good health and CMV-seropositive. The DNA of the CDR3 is TGTGCCAGTACCCAGAAGGGGGGGCCTAGCACAGATACGCAGTATTTT. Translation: CASTQKGGPSTDTQYF.